A single T cell receptor (beta chain) is shown here with its context. Its antigen is currently not known. Base-call qualities are not available, and no considerably larger clone is one nucleotide away. This record belongs to a study of OX40 agonist ivuxolimab in advanced cancers. Describing the broader study: Ivuxolimab was a fully human IgG2 agonistic monoclonal antibody targeting the costimulatory receptor OX40 (CD134). Intravenous ivuxolimab was administered to patients every 2 weeks at six dose levels: 0.01, 0.1, 0.3, 1.5, 3 and 10 mg/kg. Of the approximately 54 patients in dose escalation, some 19 had hepatocellular carcinoma, around 15 had melanoma, 9 had renal cell carcinoma and 9 had head and neck cancer. In the dose-escalation cohort, more than 75% of patients were male, and the mean age was approximately 60 years, with a range of roughly 20 to 79. Patients were allowed to have had prior anti-PD-1, anti-PD-L1 or anti-CTLA-4 therapy, and around 40% of the dose-escalation patients had previously received checkpoint inhibitors. Partial responses occurred in three dose-escalation patients: two with cutaneous melanoma and one with hepatocellular carcinoma. Peripheral TCRbeta sequencing was intended to test whether TCR sequence diversity was altered and clonal T-cell expansion was caused by ivuxolimab. The paper reports the monotherapy dose-escalation portion (N of about 47 patients) of the phase I ivuxolimab trial. Results the study describes overall, beyond this receptor: In partial responders in the 0.1-3.0 mg/kg groups, normalized peripheral clonal expansion was found to be among the lowest, especially among CD8+ T cells. At doses from 0.1 to 3.0 mg/kg, clonal expansion was seen in both CD4+ and CD8+ blood T cells between baseline and week 6. Which antigens the clonally expanded peripheral T cells were specific for was not determined. Low levels of normalized T-cell clonal expansion were also shown by some nonresponding patients. On average, CD8+ T cells showed more expanded clones than CD4+ T cells after ivuxolimab.

Patients with a history of autoimmune disease or receiving systemic immunosuppression were excluded from the trial. Peripheral blood for TCR sequencing was collected from all dose cohorts at baseline, on cycle 4 day 1, and on cycle 7 day 1. Samples came from an open-label, multicenter, first-in-human phase I dose-escalation trial of ivuxolimab. Adults with locally advanced or metastatic melanoma, renal cell, hepatocellular, or head and neck squamous cell carcinoma were enrolled in the trial. Before TCR sequencing, CD4+ and CD8+ T cells were separately sorted from peripheral blood. Genomic DNA was extracted from sorted cells for sequencing of the TCRbeta CDR3 region. The immunoSEQ Assay was used to sequence the TCRbeta CDR3 regions. TCRdb provides this immuneACCESS table in a form limited to in-frame rearrangements. Some clones are lacking; in checked studies, under half of them reflect an unresolved V gene, and why the rest are absent is not known. The sample profile shows 13,000 to 15,000 clones; around four fifths of them were found once. The ten largest account for roughly a third of the sample.

The receptor was isolated from an adult with an advanced solid tumor such as melanoma, head and neck, liver or kidney cancer. The sample consisted of CD4+ or CD8+ T cells sorted from blood, taken in a trial of the OX40 agonist ivuxolimab.

CDR3 region: CASSDALCGEETQYF. The base sequence is TGTGCCAGCAGCGACGCCTTATGTGGAGAAGAGACCCAGTACTTC. The V gene is TRBV21-1 and the J gene is TRBJ2-5; no check of the table's D call, TRBD2, against the DNA was made. TRBV21-1 corresponds to a pseudogene. From its cysteine to its phenylalanine, the CDR3 spans 15 amino acids. Just the 45-base CDR3 DNA is kept, in frame starting at base 1.